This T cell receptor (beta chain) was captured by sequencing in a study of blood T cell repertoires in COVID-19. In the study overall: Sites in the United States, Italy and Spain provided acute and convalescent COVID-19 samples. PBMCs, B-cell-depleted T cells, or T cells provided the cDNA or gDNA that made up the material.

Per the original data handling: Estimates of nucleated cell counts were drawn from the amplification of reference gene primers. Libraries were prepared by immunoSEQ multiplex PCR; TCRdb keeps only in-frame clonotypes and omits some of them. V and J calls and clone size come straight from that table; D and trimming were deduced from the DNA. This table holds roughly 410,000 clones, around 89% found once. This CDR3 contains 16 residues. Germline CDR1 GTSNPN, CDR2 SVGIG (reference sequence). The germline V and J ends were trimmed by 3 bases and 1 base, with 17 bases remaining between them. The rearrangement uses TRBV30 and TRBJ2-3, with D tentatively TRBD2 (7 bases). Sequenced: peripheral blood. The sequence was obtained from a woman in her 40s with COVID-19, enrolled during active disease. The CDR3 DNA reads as TGTGCCTGGAGCTATAGGGGGGGGGCTCGCACAGATACGCAGTATTTT. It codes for CAWSYRGGARTDTQYF.